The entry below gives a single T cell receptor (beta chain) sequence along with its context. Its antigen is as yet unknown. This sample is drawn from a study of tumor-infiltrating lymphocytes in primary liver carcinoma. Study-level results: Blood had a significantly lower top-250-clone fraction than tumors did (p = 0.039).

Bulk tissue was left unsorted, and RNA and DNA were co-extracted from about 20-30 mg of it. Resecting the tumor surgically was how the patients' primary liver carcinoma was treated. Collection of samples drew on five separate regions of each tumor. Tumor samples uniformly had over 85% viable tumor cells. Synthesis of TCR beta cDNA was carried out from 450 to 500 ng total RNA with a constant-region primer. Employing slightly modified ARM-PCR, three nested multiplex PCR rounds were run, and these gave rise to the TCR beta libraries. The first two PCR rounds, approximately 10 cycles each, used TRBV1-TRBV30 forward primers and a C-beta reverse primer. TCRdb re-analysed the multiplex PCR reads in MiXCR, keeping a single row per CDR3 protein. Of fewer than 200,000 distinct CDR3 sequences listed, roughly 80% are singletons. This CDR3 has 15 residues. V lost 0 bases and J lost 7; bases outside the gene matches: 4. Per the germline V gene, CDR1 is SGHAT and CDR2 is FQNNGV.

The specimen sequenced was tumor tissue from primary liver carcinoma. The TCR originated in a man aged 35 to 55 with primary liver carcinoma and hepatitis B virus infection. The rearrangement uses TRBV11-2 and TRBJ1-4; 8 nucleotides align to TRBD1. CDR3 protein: CASSLDPTGAEKLFF. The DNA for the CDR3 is TGTGCCAGCAGCTTAGATCCGACAGGGGCTGAAAAACTGTTTTTT.